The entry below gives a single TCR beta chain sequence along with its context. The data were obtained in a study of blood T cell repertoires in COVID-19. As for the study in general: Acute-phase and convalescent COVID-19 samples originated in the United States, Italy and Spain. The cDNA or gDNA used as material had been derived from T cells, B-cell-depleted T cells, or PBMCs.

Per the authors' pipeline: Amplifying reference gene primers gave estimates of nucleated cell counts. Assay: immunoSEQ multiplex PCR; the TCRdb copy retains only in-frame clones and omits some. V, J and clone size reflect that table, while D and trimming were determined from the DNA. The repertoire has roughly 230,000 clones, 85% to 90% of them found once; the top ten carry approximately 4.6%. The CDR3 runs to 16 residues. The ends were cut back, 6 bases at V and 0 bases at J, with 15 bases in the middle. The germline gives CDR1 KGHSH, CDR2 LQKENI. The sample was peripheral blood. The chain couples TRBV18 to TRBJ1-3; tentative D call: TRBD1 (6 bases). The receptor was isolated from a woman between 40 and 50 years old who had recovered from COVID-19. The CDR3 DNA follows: TGTGCCAGCTCGGAACAACAGGGAAACTCTGGAAACACCATATATTTT. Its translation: CASSEQQGNSGNTIYF.